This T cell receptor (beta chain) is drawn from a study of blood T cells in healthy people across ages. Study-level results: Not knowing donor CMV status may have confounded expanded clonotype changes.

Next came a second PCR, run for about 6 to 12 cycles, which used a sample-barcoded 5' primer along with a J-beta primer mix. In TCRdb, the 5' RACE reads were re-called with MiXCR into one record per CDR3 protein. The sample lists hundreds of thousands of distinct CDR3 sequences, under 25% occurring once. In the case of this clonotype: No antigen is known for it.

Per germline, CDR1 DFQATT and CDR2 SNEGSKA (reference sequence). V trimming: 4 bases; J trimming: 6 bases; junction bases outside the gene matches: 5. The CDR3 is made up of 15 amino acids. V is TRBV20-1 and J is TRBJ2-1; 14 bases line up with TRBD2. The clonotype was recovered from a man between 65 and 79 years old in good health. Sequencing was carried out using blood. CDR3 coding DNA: TGCAGTGCTACGGGACTAGCGGGAGCGGTCAATGAGCAGTTCTTC. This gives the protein CSATGLAGAVNEQFF.